This T cell receptor (beta chain) originates from a study of T cells in Graves' hyperthyroidism and ophthalmopathy. Whole-study results and caveats: Ophthalmopathy got predicted by the model a median roughly six months before its onset. Ophthalmopathy was distinguished from stable hyperthyroidism by 13 V-J signatures.

The CDR3 spans 15 residues. Germline V lookup: CDR1 SGHVS, CDR2 FNYEAQ. Trimming at V came to 3 bases and at J to 3 bases, leaving 4 bases not matched to a gene. Ten or more counts support this clonotype. Its antigen is not identified. The TCR beta CDR3 regions underwent amplification using RNA transcripts as the source. The TCR CDR3 first-round RT-PCR relied on the HTBI primer set. TCRdb reprocessed the multiplex PCR reads via MiXCR and lists one record per CDR3 protein. The sample includes around 380,000 distinct CDR3 sequences, 13% of them seen just once. This TCR was recovered from a man aged 25-45 years with Graves' hyperthyroidism that later progressed to Graves' ophthalmopathy. The V call is TRBV7-6, the J call TRBJ1-4; 7 nucleotides match TRBD1. Sequencing used blood. This CDR3 is CASSLSGQPNEKLFF. CDR3 DNA sequence: TGTGCCAGCAGCTTGTCGGGACAGCCTAATGAAAAACTGTTTTTT.